The next 26 T cell receptor beta chains were all read from a single sample in a study of blood T cell repertoires in COVID-19. TCRdb's copy holds only in-frame clones and misses some; the assay was immunoSEQ multiplex PCR. Among 400,000 to 450,000 clones listed, 85% to 90% were seen once. The material sequenced was PBMCs or T cells enriched from blood (not recorded which). These receptors originate from a man aged 30 to 39 who had recovered from COVID-19.

The chain carries TRBV2 and TRBJ1-4, with D perhaps matching TRBD1 (5 bases). CDR3 length: 15 amino acids. V lost 6 bases, J lost 2 bases, and 13 bases lay in between. Germline CDR1 reads SNHLY; CDR2 reads FYNNEI. The CDR3 DNA follows: TGTGCCAGCAGGGAGGGGCCCTACACTAATGAAAAACTGTTTTTT. Translation gives CASREGPYTNEKLFF.

A single count supports this clone. The V call is TRBV10-3, the J call TRBJ2-2; TRBD2 aligns across 10 bases. V shed 5 bases, J shed 1 base, and the junction held 4 bases outside the gene matches. The CDR3 contains 16 residues. Germline V gene sequence: CDR1 ENHRY, CDR2 SYGVKD. CDR3 loop: CAISSRTSGNTGELFF. The CDR3 coding sequence is TGTGCCATCAGTTCAAGGACTAGCGGGAACACCGGGGAGCTGTTTTTT.

The genes are TRBV10-3 and TRBJ2-7; maybe TRBD1 (5 bases). This CDR3 is built from 14 residues. V was clipped by 6 bases and J by 6 bases, with 18 bases between them. Germline V CDR1 and CDR2: ENHRY, SYGVKD. For the CDR3, the DNA is TGTGCCATCAGACCCGTGGGGCAGTCAGGCGAGCAGTACTTC. Its translation is CAIRPVGQSGEQYF.

The rearrangement joins TRBV3-1 (or the pseudogene TRBV3-2) to TRBJ1-2; no clear D. This CDR3 has 15 residues. V lost 3 bases to trimming and J lost 5 bases, with 16 bases between them. Germline loops: CDR1 LGHDT, CDR2 YNNKEL (reference sequence). The CDR3 loop reads CASSHRTASNYGYTF. CDR3 bases: TGTGCCAGCAGCCATAGGACTGCCTCGAATTATGGCTACACCTTC.

The V call is TRBV6-5, the J call TRBJ2-5, with TRBD2 as a possible D gene (7 bases). This CDR3 is 15 amino acids long. V shed 4 bases and J shed 4 bases, with 16 bases lying between them. From germline, CDR1 is MNHEY and CDR2 SVGAGI. CDR3 coding DNA: TGTGCCAGCAGTTTCCCAGGGGTAGCGGGAGAGACCCAGTACTTC. It codes for CASSFPGVAGETQYF.

V and J are TRBV7-2 and TRBJ2-7; TRBD1 matches at 11 bases. CDR1 is SGHTA, CDR2 FQGNSA, per germline. The trim removed 5 bases at V and 3 bases at J, leaving 6 bases unmatched. CDR3 length equals 15 residues. Written as DNA, the CDR3 is TGTGCCAGCAGCCCGCCGGACAGGGGGCTCTACGAGCAGTACTTC. Protein: CASSPPDRGLYEQYF.

The CDR3 DNA reads as TGTGCCAGCAGTCCAGTGAGCCCGGGGGATGAGCAGTTCTTC. As protein: CASSPVSPGDEQFF. The chain carries TRBV27 and TRBJ2-1, with a tentative D call TRBD2 (6 bases). The germline CDR1 and CDR2 sequences are MNHEY and SMNVEV (reference sequence). The CDR3 sequence is 14 residues long. Trimming took off 5 bases at V and 8 bases at J, with 16 bases between the two ends.

The chain employs TRBV18 and TRBJ1-4; D is unclear. The V end was cut by 6 bases, the J end by 0 bases, with 11 bases between. CDR1 and CDR2 from the germline V gene are KGHSH and LQKENI. The CDR3 runs 15 residues. This CDR3 reads CASSEYSSTNEKLFF. The DNA for the CDR3 is TGTGCCAGCTCGGAATACAGCTCAACTAATGAAAAACTGTTTTTT.

The J gene is TRBJ1-1, the V gene TRBV6-2 or TRBV6-3; 7 positions agree with TRBD1. This CDR3 spans 14 amino acids. Per the germline V gene, CDR1 is MNHEY and CDR2 is SVGEGT. The V and J ends lost 6 bases and 1 base, in that order; junction bases with no gene match: 5. In DNA form, the CDR3 reads TGTGCCAGCAGCCGACAGGGAACGAACACTGAAGCTTTCTTT. Protein product: CASSRQGTNTEAFF.

In this sample, this clone turned up a few times. The chain joins TRBV6-6 to TRBJ1-6; 9 positions match TRBD1. Losses at the gene ends were 6 bases for V and 7 bases for J; bases not matched to a gene: 4. Germline V gives CDR1 MNHNY, CDR2 SVGAGI (reference sequence). This CDR3 contains 14 residues. The CDR3 loop reads CASSLGQGNSPLHF. CDR3 in DNA: TGTGCCAGCAGCCTGGGACAGGGAAATTCACCCCTCCACTTT.

This clone came up a few times. The chain couples TRBV5-4 to TRBJ2-7; D perhaps matches TRBD1 (6 bases). The CDR3 loop spans 14 amino acids. From germline, CDR1 is SGHNT and CDR2 YYREEE (reference sequence). Between the trimmed V and J ends, which lost 4 bases and 3 bases, there was a span of 14 bases. The CDR3 protein is CASSADSGGYEQYF. DNA for the CDR3: TGTGCCAGCAGCGCGGACAGCGGAGGCTACGAGCAGTACTTC.

The J gene is TRBJ1-5, the V gene TRBV9, with 8 bases that match TRBD1. Looked up from germline, CDR1 is SGDLS and CDR2 is YYNGEE. Trimming cost V 0 bases and J 4 bases; bases outside gene matches: 3. This CDR3 is built from 15 residues. The CDR3 coding sequence is TGTGCCAGCAGCGTAGGACAGGGGATGAATCAGCCCCAGCATTTT. It specifies CASSVGQGMNQPQHF. Full variable domain (outside the CDR3, taken from reference TRBV9 and TRBJ1-5): DSGVTQTPKHLITATGQRVTLRCSPRSGDLSVYWYQQSLDQGLQFLIQYYNGEERAKGNILERFSAQQFPDLHSELNLSSLELGDSALYFCASSVGQGMNQPQHFGDGTRLSIL.

The chain combines TRBV19 with TRBJ2-3, with 11 bases lining up with TRBD1. CDR1 is LNHDA, CDR2 SQIVND, per germline (reference sequence). After removal of 5 bases from V and 8 bases from J, the junction contained 9 bases not matched to a gene. The CDR3 extends over 15 amino acids. The CDR3 coding sequence is TGTGCCAGTAGTCCGACGGACAGGGGGCTTGGTACGCAGTATTTT. Translation gives CASSPTDRGLGTQYF.

The chain recombines TRBV18 with TRBJ2-7; 7 bases are a match to TRBD1. V lost 4 bases to trimming and J lost 7 bases; unmatched junction nucleotides: 7. Germline V gives CDR1 KGHSH, CDR2 LQKENI. This CDR3 spans 13 amino acids. CDR3 loop: CASSRDSLGEQYF. Here the CDR3 DNA reads TGTGCCAGCTCACGGGACAGCCTCGGGGAGCAGTACTTC.

The chain joins TRBV5-6 to TRBJ1-4; TRBD1 might be the D (6 bases). Trimming left V 6 bases short and J 3 bases short, with 18 bases between. CDR1 is SGHDT and CDR2 is YYEEEE in the germline V gene. CDR3 length equals 16 residues. The CDR3 region is CASTKTGLFANEKLFF. CDR3 nucleotides: TGTGCCAGCACCAAGACAGGTCTATTTGCTAATGAAAAACTGTTTTTT.

The chain joins TRBV7-2 to TRBJ1-6, with D possibly TRBD1 on 6 matching bases. Trimming cost V 1 base and J 9 bases, with 19 bases left between them. The CDR3 covers 17 residues. From germline, CDR1 is SGHTA and CDR2 FQGNSA. CDR3 in amino acids: CASSLGVFGGRISPLHF. The DNA for the CDR3 is TGTGCCAGCAGCTTAGGTGTATTCGGGGGGCGGATTTCACCCCTCCACTTT.

This chain links TRBV3-1 (or the pseudogene TRBV3-2) with TRBJ1-1; TRBD1 might be the D (5 bases). The CDR3 is made up of 13 amino acids. The V gene's germline CDR1 is LGHDT and CDR2 YNNKEL (reference sequence). V lost 0 bases and J lost 6, with 8 bases in between. The CDR3, as DNA: TGTGCCAGCAGCCAAGACGGGGGGGCTGAAGCTTTCTTT. Translated, it gives CASSQDGGAEAFF.

The genes are TRBV6-5 and TRBJ2-7; D might be TRBD1 (5 bases). This CDR3 is built from 14 residues. Germline CDR1 reads MNHEY; CDR2 reads SVGAGI. Trimming removed 3 bases from V and 4 bases from J, with 13 bases in between. CDR3 in amino acids: CASSYRGPSYEQYF. The CDR3 region has the DNA TGTGCCAGCAGTTATAGGGGCCCGAGTTACGAGCAGTACTTC.

CDR3 sequence (DNA): TGTGCCAGCAGTTTAAGTAGAAGCTATGGCTACACCTTC. Translated, it gives CASSLSRSYGYTF. J is TRBJ1-2 and V is TRBV12-3 or TRBV12-4; D remains unclear. Trimming pared 2 bases from V and 4 bases from J, leaving 8 bases between. CDR3 size: 13 residues.

Written as DNA, the CDR3 is TGTGCCAGTAGTAGGGACAGGGGGTATGACACTGAAGCTTTCTTT. Protein sequence: CASSRDRGYDTEAFF. V is TRBV19 and J is TRBJ1-1; 11 bases agree with TRBD1. Germline values: CDR1 LNHDA, CDR2 SQIVND (reference sequence). This CDR3 comprises 15 residues. V shed 4 bases and J 3 bases; nucleotides not matched to a gene: 4. The full variable domain, in which reference TRBV19 and TRBJ1-1 provide the parts outside the CDR3, is DGGITQSPKYLFRKEGQNVTLSCEQNLNHDAMYWYRQDPGQGLRLIYYSQIVNDFQKGDIAEGYSVSREKKESFPLTVTSAQKNPTAFYLCASSRDRGYDTEAFFGQGTRLTVV.

The J gene is TRBJ2-7, the V gene TRBV27; the match to TRBD2 covers 12 bases. Germline assignment: CDR1 MNHEY and CDR2 SMNVEV (reference sequence). This CDR3 contains 16 residues. Trimming at V came to 5 bases and at J to 2 bases, leaving 7 bases not matched to a gene. The CDR3 DNA reads as TGTGCCAGCAGTAATCAGACTAGCGGGAGCCCCTACGAGCAGTACTTC. Its translation is CASSNQTSGSPYEQYF.

J is TRBJ2-1 and V is TRBV4-1, with TRBD1 matching 9 bases. The CDR3 is 16 residues long. CDR1 and CDR2 (germline): MGHRA, YSYEKL. The trim removed 0 bases at V and 9 bases at J, leaving 9 bases unmatched. Here the CDR3 DNA reads TGCGCCAGCAGCCAAGACACGGGACAGGGTCGTAGTGAGCAGTTCTTC. Translating it yields CASSQDTGQGRSEQFF.

This CDR3 reads CASSQTGGGPPGNTIYF. DNA for the CDR3: TGTGCCAGCAGCCAAACGGGCGGGGGCCCGCCTGGAAACACCATATATTTT. This chain joins TRBV14 and TRBJ1-3; D may be TRBD1 (6 bases). With 2 bases removed from V and 2 bases from J, the gap between germline ends came to 16 bases. From germline, CDR1 is SGHDN and CDR2 FVKESK. The CDR3 is 17 residues long.

The rearrangement joins TRBV12-3 or TRBV12-4 to TRBJ1-2, with a possible D match to TRBD1 (6 bases). The germline V and J ends were trimmed by 4 bases and 0 bases, with 6 bases remaining between them. CDR3 length equals 13 residues. The CDR3 nucleotides read TGTGCCAGCAGTTGGACAGCTAACTATGGCTACACCTTC. Translated, it gives CASSWTANYGYTF.

CDR3 coding DNA: TGTGCCAGCTCACCACTGCGGAGCAACACTGAAGCTTTCTTT. Translated: CASSPLRSNTEAFF. V gene TRBV18 combines with J gene TRBJ1-1; no definite D call. The CDR3 length is 14 residues. V was clipped by 1 base and J by 2 bases, with 8 bases between them. The germline CDR1 and CDR2 sequences are KGHSH and LQKENI.

The rearrangement links TRBV7-8 to TRBJ1-1; 7 bases are shared with TRBD1. The CDR3 has 15 residues. CDR1 and CDR2 from the germline V gene are SGHVS and FQNEAQ. V was pared by 5 bases and J by 0 bases, with 6 bases of the junction left unmatched. CDR3 protein: CASSLRGAVNTEAFF. The CDR3 DNA is TGTGCCAGCAGCCTCAGGGGGGCGGTGAACACTGAAGCTTTCTTT.